The next 27 T cell receptor beta chains were all read from a single sample in a study of CD8 T cells in Susac syndrome. Random hexamers served to reverse transcribe about 0.45 to 1 ug RNA. Using its own MiXCR run on the immunoSEQ multiplex PCR reads, TCRdb lists one record per CDR3 protein. The sample lists roughly 44,000 distinct CDR3 sequences; 93% were seen once. The sequenced sample consisted of CD8+ T cells from PBMCs. The receptors shown here come from a human donor in good health.

V gene TRBV6-6 combines with J gene TRBJ2-7; D gene uncertain. From germline, CDR1 is MNHNY and CDR2 SVGAGI (reference sequence). The V and J ends lost 8 bases and 4 bases respectively, with 12 bases between them. This CDR3 is 12 amino acids long. The CDR3 protein is CASGVALYEQYF. CDR3 sequence (DNA): TGTGCCAGCGGGGTAGCCCTTTACGAGCAGTACTTC.

This sequence joins TRBV10-1 and TRBJ2-5; 7 bases fit TRBD2. The V segment lost 1 base and the J segment 5 bases; nucleotides outside the gene matches: 7. The germline gives CDR1 WNHNN, CDR2 SYGVQD (reference sequence). The CDR3 contains 15 residues. The chain's CDR3 is CASSEFGGSRETQYF. In DNA, the CDR3 is TGCGCCAGCAGTGAGTTCGGCGGGAGTAGGGAGACCCAGTACTTC.

J is TRBJ2-2 and V is TRBV27; 7 bases agree with TRBD2. Germline lookup yields CDR1 MNHEY and CDR2 SMNVEV (reference sequence). This CDR3 comprises 17 residues. V trimming: 5 bases; J trimming: 3 bases; junction bases outside the gene matches: 12. CDR3 nucleotide sequence: TGTGCCAGCAGTCCGCGACCGGGACTACGAGACACCGGGGAGCTGTTTTTT. This encodes CASSPRPGLRDTGELFF.

The chain has TRBV5-6 and TRBJ1-1, with a possible D match to TRBD1 (5 bases). V dropped 4 bases and J dropped 5 bases, with 9 bases sitting between them. The CDR3 runs to 12 residues. In germline, CDR1 is SGHDT, CDR2 YYEEEE. The CDR3, as DNA: TGTGCCAGCAGCCTGCAGGGAACTGAAGCTTTCTTT. It translates to CASSLQGTEAFF.

The chain joins TRBV5-4 to TRBJ2-3; TRBD2 aligns across 7 bases. The CDR3 extends over 15 amino acids. J gave up 2 bases and V 4 bases, and 7 bases lay outside the gene matches. Germline CDR1 reads SGHNT; CDR2 reads YYREEE (reference sequence). The CDR3 loop reads CASSPPAGDTDTQYF. Here the CDR3 DNA reads TGTGCCAGCAGCCCGCCGGCGGGGGACACAGATACGCAGTATTTT.

The chain couples TRBV13 to TRBJ2-7; no reliable D call. V was pared by 2 bases and J by 2 bases, with 10 bases between. Germline V gene data show CDR1 as PRHDT and CDR2 as FYEKMQ (reference sequence). This CDR3 spans 14 amino acids. The CDR3 sequence: CASSLKMWPYEQYF. Written as DNA, the CDR3 is TGTGCCAGCAGCTTAAAAATGTGGCCCTACGAGCAGTACTTC.

V is TRBV13 and J is TRBJ2-7; D is possibly TRBD2 (6 bases). In germline, CDR1 is PRHDT, CDR2 FYEKMQ (reference sequence). The V gene lost 3 bases and the J gene lost 3 bases, with 21 bases spanning the gap. The CDR3 sequence is 17 residues long. The CDR3, as DNA: TGTGCCAGCAGCTTTGGAGGGGCCCGAAGGCCCTACTACGAGCAGTACTTC. This translates into CASSFGGARRPYYEQYF.

This chain connects TRBV10-3 to TRBJ2-7; D not certain. V gave up 3 bases and J gave up 0 bases, with 9 bases separating them. Germline V lookup: CDR1 ENHRY, CDR2 SYGVKD. The CDR3 length is 14 residues. The CDR3 region is CAISEPRSSYEQYF. DNA of the CDR3: TGTGCCATCAGTGAACCCAGGAGCTCCTACGAGCAGTACTTC.

The V gene is TRBV7-9, the J gene TRBJ2-3, with 13 positions matching TRBD2. Trimming removed 5 bases from V and 5 bases from J; junction bases left unmatched: 10. The CDR3 length is 17 residues. Germline CDR1 and CDR2: SEHNR and FQNEAQ (reference sequence). CDR3 residues: CASSTPGLAGVGDTQYF. CDR3 nucleotide sequence: TGTGCCAGCAGCACGCCTGGACTAGCGGGAGTGGGAGATACGCAGTATTTT. The full variable domain, in which reference TRBV7-9 and TRBJ2-3 provide the parts outside the CDR3, is DTGVSQNPRHKITKRGQNVTFRCDPISEHNRLYWYRQTLGQGPEFLTYFQNEAQLEKSRLLSDRFSAERPKGSFSTLEIQRTEQGDSAMYLCASSTPGLAGVGDTQYFGPGTRLTVL.

This chain uses TRBV28 with TRBJ1-2; 8 bases are shared with TRBD1. V shed 0 bases and J 3 bases; nucleotides not matched to a gene: 6. The CDR3 loop spans 16 amino acids. Per germline, CDR1 MDHEN and CDR2 SYDVKM. CDR3 sequence (DNA): TGTGCCAGCAGTTTATGGACAGGGGAGGATGACTATGGCTACACCTTC. As protein: CASSLWTGEDDYGYTF.

V is TRBV14 and J is TRBJ2-3; D is undetermined. This CDR3 is built from 18 residues. Germline CDR1 reads SGHDN; CDR2 reads FVKESK. Trimming shortened V by 0 bases and J by 0 bases, and 16 bases separated the two germline ends. CDR3 bases: TGTGCCAGCAGCCAAGATCAACCTGCCGCCGTGAGCACAGATACGCAGTATTTT. It is translated as CASSQDQPAAVSTDTQYF.

The V and J genes are TRBV13 and TRBJ1-1, with unresolved D. Germline CDR1 is PRHDT and CDR2 is FYEKMQ (reference sequence). This CDR3 is 14 amino acids long. Trimming pared 0 bases from V and 3 bases from J, leaving 8 bases between. CDR3 sequence: CASSLGGSDTEAFF. CDR3 bases: TGTGCCAGCAGCTTAGGAGGTTCCGACACTGAAGCTTTCTTT.

The chain links TRBV11-2 to TRBJ2-2, with 9 bases identical to TRBD2. Germline-derived CDR1 and CDR2 are SGHAT and FQNNGV. CDR3 length: 15 amino acids. Unmatched junction bases numbered 1, after V lost 1 base and J lost 4 bases. The CDR3 DNA follows: TGTGCCAGCAGCTTAGGACTAGCGGCCACCGGGGAGCTGTTTTTT. Amino acids: CASSLGLAATGELFF. Based on the CDR3 plus reference TRBV11-2 and TRBJ2-2, the full variable domain is EAGVAQSPRYKIIEKRQSVAFWCNPISGHATLYWYQQILGQGPKLLIQFQNNGVVDDSQLPKDRFSAERLKGVDSTLKIQPAKLEDSAVYLCASSLGLAATGELFFGEGSRLTVL.

V and J are TRBV6-5 and TRBJ2-7; no reliable D call. This CDR3 spans 13 amino acids. Germline-derived CDR1 and CDR2 are MNHEY and SVGAGI. V was trimmed by 4 bases and J by 2 bases, leaving 9 bases between them. The DNA for the CDR3 is TGTGCCAGCAGTTGGTCGCAAGCCTACGAGCAGTACTTC. It codes for CASSWSQAYEQYF.

This clonotype was seen more than once but under ten times. The V gene is TRBV4-2, the J gene TRBJ1-1; TRBD1 aligns across 9 bases. Trimming removed 3 bases from V and 0 bases from J; junction bases left unmatched: 2. Germline V gives CDR1 LGHNA, CDR2 YNFKEQ. This CDR3 contains 15 residues. For the CDR3, the DNA is TGTGCCAGCAGCCAGGGGACAGGGATGAACACTGAAGCTTTCTTT. Translation: CASSQGTGMNTEAFF.

The chain has TRBV9 and TRBJ1-2; 9 nucleotides align to TRBD1. The junction had 6 bases not matched to a gene; V was cut back by 4 bases and J by 8 bases. This CDR3 is built from 13 residues. Germline assignment: CDR1 SGDLS and CDR2 YYNGEE. The CDR3 loop reads CASSLGTGTGYTF. The CDR3 DNA is TGTGCCAGCAGCCTTGGGACAGGGACCGGCTACACCTTC.

The rearrangement uses TRBV28 and TRBJ2-5; 7 bases fit TRBD1. The germline V gene has CDR1 MDHEN and CDR2 SYDVKM. V shed 2 bases and J 6 bases; nucleotides not matched to a gene: 12. This CDR3 has 16 residues. The DNA of the CDR3 is TGTGCCAGCAGTTTAGGGGCAGGGGGTAATATTAAGACCCAGTACTTC. It yields the protein CASSLGAGGNIKTQYF.

This chain connects TRBV30 to TRBJ2-2; 9 bases are a match to TRBD2. The CDR3 has 13 residues. Germline loops: CDR1 GTSNPN, CDR2 SVGIG (reference sequence). Trimming removed 7 bases from V and 6 bases from J; junction bases left unmatched: 6. The CDR3: CAYHSGRPGELFF. The CDR3 nucleotides read TGTGCCTACCATAGCGGGAGACCCGGGGAGCTGTTTTTT.

This chain uses TRBV2 with TRBJ2-7, with 8 bases fitting TRBD1. The CDR3 is 13 amino acids. Trimming took 8 bases from V and 4 from J; bases not matched to a gene: 7. Germline loops: CDR1 SNHLY, CDR2 FYNNEI. The CDR3: CASGGGTGYEQYF. In nucleotides, the CDR3 is TGTGCCAGCGGGGGCGGGACAGGTTACGAGCAGTACTTC.

The chain has TRBV27 and TRBJ1-1; the D is unclear. From germline, CDR1 is MNHEY and CDR2 SMNVEV (reference sequence). V lost 6 bases to trimming and J lost 0 bases, with 11 bases between them. This CDR3 has 14 amino acids. CDR3 protein: CASSLGRVNTEAFF. In DNA, the CDR3 is TGTGCCAGCAGCCTAGGGAGGGTGAACACTGAAGCTTTCTTT.

The chain employs TRBV7-9 and TRBJ2-5; 13 bases align to TRBD2. Germline CDR1 reads SEHNR; CDR2 reads FQNEAQ (reference sequence). With V trimmed by 5 bases and J by 5 bases, 8 bases remained unmatched. The CDR3 is made up of 16 amino acids. The CDR3 region is CASSHQLAGGGETQYF. CDR3 DNA: TGTGCCAGCAGCCATCAACTAGCGGGAGGGGGGGAGACCCAGTACTTC.

The CDR3 loop is CASSLVVGPYEQYF. The DNA for the CDR3 is TGTGCCAGCAGCTTGGTCGTGGGGCCCTACGAGCAGTACTTC. The genes are TRBV7-9 and TRBJ2-7; perhaps TRBD1 as D (5 bases). Germline-derived CDR1 and CDR2 are SEHNR and FQNEAQ (reference sequence). This CDR3 comprises 14 residues. Trimming cost V 3 bases and J 2 bases, with 11 bases left between them. Looking up the rest from reference TRBV7-9 and TRBJ2-7 gives the full variable domain: DTGVSQNPRHKITKRGQNVTFRCDPISEHNRLYWYRQTLGQGPEFLTYFQNEAQLEKSRLLSDRFSAERPKGSFSTLEIQRTEQGDSAMYLCASSLVVGPYEQYFGPGTRLTVT.

The rearrangement uses TRBV29-1 and TRBJ1-3; D unclear. The CDR3 is 15 residues long. Trimming left V 4 bases short and J 0 bases short, with 13 bases between. The germline CDR1 and CDR2 sequences are SQVTM and ANQGSEA. This CDR3 is CSVGLVESSGNTIYF. CDR3 bases: TGCAGCGTTGGCCTGGTTGAGAGCTCTGGAAACACCATATATTTT.

CDR3 sequence (DNA): TGTGCCAGCAGTTTAGATTCTGGAGAGACCCAGTACTTC. Translation gives CASSLDSGETQYF. J is TRBJ2-5 and V is TRBV27; D is unresolved. In germline, CDR1 is MNHEY, CDR2 SMNVEV (reference sequence). V was clipped by 2 bases and J by 4 bases, with 8 bases between them. The CDR3 covers 13 residues.

V and J are TRBV29-1 and TRBJ2-2; D is perhaps TRBD1 (5 bases). The CDR3 loop spans 13 amino acids. Germline V lookup: CDR1 SQVTM, CDR2 ANQGSEA. Trimming took 6 bases from V and 1 from J, leaving 9 bases between them. The CDR3 coding sequence is TGCAGCGTCAGGGTCGGGAACACCGGGGAGCTGTTTTTT. Translated: CSVRVGNTGELFF.

The chain carries TRBV9 and TRBJ2-3; TRBD2 matches 13 bases. V shed 3 bases and J 3 bases; nucleotides not matched to a gene: 4. The CDR3 is made up of 16 amino acids. Germline V gene sequence: CDR1 SGDLS, CDR2 YYNGEE. The CDR3 DNA sequence: TGTGCCAGCAGCGAACTAGCGGGAGGGCCTACAGATACGCAGTATTTT. It encodes CASSELAGGPTDTQYF. Looking up the rest from reference TRBV9 and TRBJ2-3 gives the full variable domain: DSGVTQTPKHLITATGQRVTLRCSPRSGDLSVYWYQQSLDQGLQFLIQYYNGEERAKGNILERFSAQQFPDLHSELNLSSLELGDSALYFCASSELAGGPTDTQYFGPGTRLTVL.

This chain uses TRBV28 with TRBJ1-1; D is possibly TRBD1 (6 bases). Germline assignment: CDR1 MDHEN and CDR2 SYDVKM. The V and J ends lost 8 bases and 0 bases respectively, with 19 bases between them. The CDR3 sequence is 16 residues long. The CDR3: CASSQLIDRMNTEAFF. CDR3 sequence (DNA): TGTGCCAGCTCCCAGCTCATAGACAGGATGAACACTGAAGCTTTCTTT.